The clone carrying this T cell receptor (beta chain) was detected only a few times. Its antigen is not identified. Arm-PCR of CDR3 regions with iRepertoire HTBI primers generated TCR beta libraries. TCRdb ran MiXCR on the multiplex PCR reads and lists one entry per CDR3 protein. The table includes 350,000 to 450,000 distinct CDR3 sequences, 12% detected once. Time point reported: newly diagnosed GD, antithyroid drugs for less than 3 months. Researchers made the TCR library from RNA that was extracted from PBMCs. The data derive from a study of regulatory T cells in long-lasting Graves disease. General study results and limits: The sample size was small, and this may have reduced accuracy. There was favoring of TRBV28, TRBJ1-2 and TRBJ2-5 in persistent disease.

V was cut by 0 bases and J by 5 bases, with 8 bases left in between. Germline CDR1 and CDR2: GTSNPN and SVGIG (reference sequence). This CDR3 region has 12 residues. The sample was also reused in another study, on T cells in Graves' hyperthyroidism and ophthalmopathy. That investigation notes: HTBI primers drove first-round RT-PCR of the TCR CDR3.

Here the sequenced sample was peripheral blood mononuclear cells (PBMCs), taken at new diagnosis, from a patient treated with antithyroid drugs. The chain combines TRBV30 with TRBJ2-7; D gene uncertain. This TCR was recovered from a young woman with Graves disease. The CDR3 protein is CAWSVLSHEQYF. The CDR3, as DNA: TGTGCCTGGAGTGTCCTCAGCCACGAGCAGTACTTC.